The sequence of this T cell receptor beta chain was determined in a study of response to subunit inactivated influenza vaccine. V was shortened by 1 base and J by 2 bases, with 8 bases between the two germline ends. This CDR3 spans 14 amino acids. CDR1 and CDR2 (germline): SEHNR, FQNEAQ (reference sequence). Study conclusions and caveats: That few new T cells are recruited by each seasonal influenza vaccination was the authors' suggestion.

The sample holds a few counts of this clonotype. Its antigen is currently unknown. In TCRdb, the RT-PCR reads were re-called with MiXCR into one record per CDR3 protein. The sample contains under 550,000 distinct CDR3 sequences, more than 7% of which appear only once. V is TRBV7-9 and J is TRBJ1-1; unclear D gene. This clonotype was obtained from a man aged 50 to 75 who received an inactivated influenza vaccine. The specimen was PBMCs from blood, collected 23 months after vaccination. This CDR3 reads CASSLVLGNTEAFF. In DNA, the CDR3 is TGTGCCAGCAGCTTAGTTCTTGGAAACACTGAAGCTTTCTTT.